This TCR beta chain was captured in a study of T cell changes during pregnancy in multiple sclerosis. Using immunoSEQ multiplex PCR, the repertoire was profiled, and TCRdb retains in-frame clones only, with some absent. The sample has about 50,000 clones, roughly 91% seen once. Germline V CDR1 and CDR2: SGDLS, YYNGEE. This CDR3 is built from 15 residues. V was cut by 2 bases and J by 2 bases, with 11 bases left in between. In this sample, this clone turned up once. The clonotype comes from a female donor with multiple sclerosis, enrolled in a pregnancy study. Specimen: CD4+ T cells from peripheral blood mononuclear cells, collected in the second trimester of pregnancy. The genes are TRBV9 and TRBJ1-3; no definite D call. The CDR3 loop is CASSVGGRAGNTIYF. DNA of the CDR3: TGTGCCAGCAGCGTGGGCGGGAGGGCTGGAAACACCATATATTTT.